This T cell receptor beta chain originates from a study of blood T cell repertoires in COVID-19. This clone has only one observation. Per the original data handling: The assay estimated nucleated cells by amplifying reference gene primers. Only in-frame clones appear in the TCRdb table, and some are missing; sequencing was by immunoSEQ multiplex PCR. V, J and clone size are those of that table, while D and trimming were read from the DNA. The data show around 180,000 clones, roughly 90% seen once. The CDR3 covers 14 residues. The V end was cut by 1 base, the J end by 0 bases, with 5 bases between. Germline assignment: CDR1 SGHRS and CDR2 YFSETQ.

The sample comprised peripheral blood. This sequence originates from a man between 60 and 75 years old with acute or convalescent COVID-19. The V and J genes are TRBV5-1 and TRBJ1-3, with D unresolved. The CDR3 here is CASSLSDSGNTIYF. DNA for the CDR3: TGCGCCAGCAGCTTGAGCGACTCTGGAAACACCATATATTTT.